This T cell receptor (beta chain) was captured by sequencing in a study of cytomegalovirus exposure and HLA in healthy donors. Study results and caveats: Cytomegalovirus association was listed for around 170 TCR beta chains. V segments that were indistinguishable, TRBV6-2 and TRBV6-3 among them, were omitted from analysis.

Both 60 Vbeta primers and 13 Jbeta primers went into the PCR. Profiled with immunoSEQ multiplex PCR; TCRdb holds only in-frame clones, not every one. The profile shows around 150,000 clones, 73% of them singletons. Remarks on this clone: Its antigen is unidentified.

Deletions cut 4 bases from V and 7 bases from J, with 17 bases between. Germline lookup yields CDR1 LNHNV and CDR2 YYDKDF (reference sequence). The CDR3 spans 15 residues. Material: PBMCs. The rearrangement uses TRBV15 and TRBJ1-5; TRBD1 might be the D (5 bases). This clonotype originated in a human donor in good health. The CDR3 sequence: CATSTERGGLQPQHF. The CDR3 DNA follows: TGTGCCACCAGCACGGAAAGGGGTGGTCTACAGCCCCAGCATTTT.